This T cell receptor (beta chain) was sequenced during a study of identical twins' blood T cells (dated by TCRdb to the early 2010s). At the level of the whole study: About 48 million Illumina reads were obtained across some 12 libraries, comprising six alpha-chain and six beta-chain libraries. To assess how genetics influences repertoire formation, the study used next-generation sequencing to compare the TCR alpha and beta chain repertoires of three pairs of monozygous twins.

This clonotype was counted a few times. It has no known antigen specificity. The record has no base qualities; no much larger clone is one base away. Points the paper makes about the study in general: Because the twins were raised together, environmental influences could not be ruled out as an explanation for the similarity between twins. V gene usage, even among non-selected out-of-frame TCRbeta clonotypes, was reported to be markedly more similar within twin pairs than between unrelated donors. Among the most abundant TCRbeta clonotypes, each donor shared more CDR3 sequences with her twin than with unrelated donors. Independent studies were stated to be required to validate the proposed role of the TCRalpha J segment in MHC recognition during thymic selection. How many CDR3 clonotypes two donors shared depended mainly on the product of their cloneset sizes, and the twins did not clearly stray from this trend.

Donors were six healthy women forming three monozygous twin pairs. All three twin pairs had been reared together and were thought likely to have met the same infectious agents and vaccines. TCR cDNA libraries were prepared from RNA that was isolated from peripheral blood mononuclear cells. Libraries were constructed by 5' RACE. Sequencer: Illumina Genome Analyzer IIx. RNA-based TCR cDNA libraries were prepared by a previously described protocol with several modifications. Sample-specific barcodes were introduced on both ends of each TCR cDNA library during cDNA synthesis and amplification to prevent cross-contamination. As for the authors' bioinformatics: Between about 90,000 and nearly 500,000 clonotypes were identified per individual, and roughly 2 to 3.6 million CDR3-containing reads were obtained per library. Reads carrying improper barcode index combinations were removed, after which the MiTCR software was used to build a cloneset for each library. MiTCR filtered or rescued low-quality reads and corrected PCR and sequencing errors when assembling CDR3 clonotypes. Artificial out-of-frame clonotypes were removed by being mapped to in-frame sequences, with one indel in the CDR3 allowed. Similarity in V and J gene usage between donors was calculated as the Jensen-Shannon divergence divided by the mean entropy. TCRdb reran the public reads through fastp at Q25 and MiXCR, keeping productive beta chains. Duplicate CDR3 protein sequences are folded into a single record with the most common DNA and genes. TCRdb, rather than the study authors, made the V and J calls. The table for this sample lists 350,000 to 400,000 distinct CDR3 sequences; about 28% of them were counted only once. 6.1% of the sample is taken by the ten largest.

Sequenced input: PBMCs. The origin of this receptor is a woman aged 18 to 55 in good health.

For the CDR3, the sequence is CASTPKPDSGNTIYF. The sequenced DNA is TGTGCCAGCACCCCGAAGCCGGACTCTGGAAACACCATATATTTT. The receptor chain draws on TRBV6-1 and TRBJ1-3; the D gene cannot be named for sure. The trim is 7 bases for V and 0 bases for J, with a gap of 13 bases between the germline ends. Via the germline V gene, CDR1 is MNHNS and CDR2 SASEGT. The CDR3 starts with the cysteine, ends with the phenylalanine, and has 15 residues. Only CDR3 DNA remains: 45 bases, in frame from the first base.